Sequencing of this T cell receptor (beta chain) was carried out in a study of technical replicates of blood from a few donors. Repertoires were generated with immunoSEQ multiplex PCR, while TCRdb's copy carries only in-frame clones and drops some. This sample has fewer than 80,000 clones, with under 90% found just once. Unmatched junction bases numbered 4, after V lost 0 bases and J lost 4 bases. This CDR3 is 15 amino acids long. Germline CDR1 is SGHRS and CDR2 is YFSETQ. This clone was recorded only once. The material sequenced was PBMCs. The rearrangement uses TRBV5-1 and TRBJ2-5; the match to TRBD2 covers 9 bases. This TCR was recovered from a human donor in good health. Some clones in this sample may be carry-over from other donors' samples. CDR3 amino acids: CASSLGSGSGETQYF. CDR3 sequence (DNA): TGCGCCAGCAGCTTGGGTAGCGGGAGTGGAGAGACCCAGTACTTC.